This passage covers 2 T cell receptor beta chains from one sample sequenced in a study of cytomegalovirus exposure and HLA in healthy donors. The PCR used 60 Vbeta and 13 Jbeta primers. Some clones are missing from TCRdb's copy, which holds only in-frame ones; the method was immunoSEQ multiplex PCR. The sample consists of more than 100,000 clones, 80% of them appearing once. The source material was PBMCs. The source of these receptors is a female donor in good health and CMV-seropositive.

This clone was counted between two and nine times. This sequence joins TRBV4-1 and TRBJ1-1; tentative D call: TRBD1 (6 bases). CDR1 is MGHRA, CDR2 YSYEKL, per germline. The CDR3 extends over 15 amino acids. V was pared by 4 bases and J by 2 bases, with 14 bases between. This CDR3 reads CASSRLQGINTEAFF. The CDR3 DNA is TGCGCCAGCAGCCGCTTACAGGGAATTAACACTGAAGCTTTCTTT.

The chain links TRBV6-5 to TRBJ2-5; D might be TRBD2 (6 bases). Germline V lookup: CDR1 MNHEY, CDR2 SVGAGI. The length of the CDR3 is 16 residues. V was shortened by 0 bases and J by 11 bases, with 22 bases between the two germline ends. CDR3 region: CASSYSIAGQGYEQYF. The CDR3 DNA sequence: TGTGCCAGCAGTTACTCGATCGCGGGGCAAGGGTATGAGCAGTACTTC.